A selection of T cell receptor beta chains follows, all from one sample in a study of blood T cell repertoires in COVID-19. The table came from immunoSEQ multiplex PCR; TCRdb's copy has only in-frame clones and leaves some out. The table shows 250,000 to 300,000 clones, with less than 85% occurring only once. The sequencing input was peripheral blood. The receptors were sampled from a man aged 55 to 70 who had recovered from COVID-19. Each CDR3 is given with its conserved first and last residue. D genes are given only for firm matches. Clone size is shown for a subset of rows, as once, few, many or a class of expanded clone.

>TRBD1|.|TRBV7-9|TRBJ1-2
TGTGCCAGCAGCTTAGGACAGGGATACGGCTACACCTTC
CASSLGQGYGYTF
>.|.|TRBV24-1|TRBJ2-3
TGTGCCACCAGTGATTTGGGGGGACTCAGCACAGATACGCAGTATTTT
CATSDLGGLSTDTQYF
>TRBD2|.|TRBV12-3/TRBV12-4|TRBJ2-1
TGTGCCAGCAGCTTGACTAGCTTACATGAGCAGTTCTTC
CASSLTSLHEQFF
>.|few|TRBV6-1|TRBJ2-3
TGTGCCAGCAGTGAAGTGAGGAGAGATACGCAGTATTTT
CASSEVRRDTQYF
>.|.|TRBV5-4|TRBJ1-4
TGTGCCAGCAGCCCCGGGTCGGGGGTATTCGCTAATGAAAAACTGTTTTTT
CASSPGSGVFANEKLFF
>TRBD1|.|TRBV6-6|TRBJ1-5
TGTGCCAGCAGGGACCCGGGACAGGGGTATCAGCCCCAGCATTTT
CASRDPGQGYQPQHF
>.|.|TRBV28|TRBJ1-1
TGTGCCAGCAGTCTCGGGGGACCCCACACTGAAGCTTTCTTT
CASSLGGPHTEAFF
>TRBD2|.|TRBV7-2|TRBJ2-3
TGTGCCAGCAGCTTAGGAATCAGCGGGGGCACAGATACGCAGTATTTT
CASSLGISGGTDTQYF
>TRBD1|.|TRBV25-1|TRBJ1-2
TGTGCCAGCAGTGAATTTGGTACAGGGGGAGTCTATGGCTACACCTTC
CASSEFGTGGVYGYTF
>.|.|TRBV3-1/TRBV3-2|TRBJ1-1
TGTGCCAGCAGCCGATCCCAGGGTAACACTGAAGCTTTCTTT
CASSRSQGNTEAFF
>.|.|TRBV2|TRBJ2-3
TGTGCCAGCAGCCTTTATGATACGCAGTATTTT
CASSLYDTQYF
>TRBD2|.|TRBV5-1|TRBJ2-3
TGCGCCAGCAGCTTGGTCGAGCGGGGATCTATGGATACGCAGTATTTT
CASSLVERGSMDTQYF
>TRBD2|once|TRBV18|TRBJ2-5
TGTGCCAGCTCTCAGGGACTAGCGGGAGCGGGCCAAGAGACCCAGTACTTC
CASSQGLAGAGQETQYF
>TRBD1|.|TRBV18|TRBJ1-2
TGTGCCAGCTCACCGGAATCAAACAGGGGCGGCTATGGCTACACCTTC
CASSPESNRGGYGYTF
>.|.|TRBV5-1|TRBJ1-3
TGCGCCAGCAGCTTGGATGGGAGCTCTGGAAACACCATATATTTT
CASSLDGSSGNTIYF
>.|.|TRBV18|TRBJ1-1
TGTGCCAGCTCACCGCTCGCGACGGGAAACACTGAAGCTTTCTTT
CASSPLATGNTEAFF
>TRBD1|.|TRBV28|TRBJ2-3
TGTGCCAGTAGTCAACCGGGACAGGGTAGCACAGATACGCAGTATTTT
CASSQPGQGSTDTQYF
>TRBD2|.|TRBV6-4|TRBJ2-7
TGTGCCAGCAGTGAGTGGAGCGGGAAAGGCTACGAGCAGTACTTC
CASSEWSGKGYEQYF
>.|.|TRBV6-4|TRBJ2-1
TGTGCCAGCAGTGGCGGGCCGACGGGTGAGCAGTTCTTC
CASSGGPTGEQFF
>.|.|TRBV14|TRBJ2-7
TGTGCCAGCAGCCAAGTCCTCAGGGACTACGAGCAGTACTTC
CASSQVLRDYEQYF
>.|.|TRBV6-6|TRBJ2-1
TGTGCCAGCAGTAGCTCCGGGACTGACCACAATGAGCAGTTCTTC
CASSSSGTDHNEQFF
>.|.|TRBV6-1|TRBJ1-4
TGTGCCAGCAGTGAACCGGGACTAGGACTAACTAATGAAAAACTGTTTTTT
CASSEPGLGLTNEKLFF
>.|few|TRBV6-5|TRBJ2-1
TGTGCCAGCAGAACGGGGAGTTCCTACAATGAGCAGTTCTTC
CASRTGSSYNEQFF
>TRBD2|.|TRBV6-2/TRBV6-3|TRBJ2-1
TGTGCCAGCAGTTACAGGTCTAGCGGGAGGGCCACGGAGCAGTTCTTC
CASSYRSSGRATEQFF
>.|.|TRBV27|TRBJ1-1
TGTGCCAGCAGTTTAGGGCGGGTTTCTGAAGCTTTCTTT
CASSLGRVSEAFF
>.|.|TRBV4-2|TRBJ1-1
TGTGCCAGCAGCCCCCTAGGGGGTGTTGGCACTGAAGCTTTCTTT
CASSPLGGVGTEAFF
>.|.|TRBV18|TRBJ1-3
TGTGCCAGCGCCAGGTCGGACACCATATATTTT
CASARSDTIYF
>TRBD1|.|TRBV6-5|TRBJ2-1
TGTGCCAGCATGCCAGGGGGCTCCTACAATGAGCAGTTCTTC
CASMPGGSYNEQFF
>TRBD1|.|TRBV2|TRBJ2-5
TGTGCCAGCAGTGGTAACAGGGGGCAAGAGACCCAGTACTTC
CASSGNRGQETQYF
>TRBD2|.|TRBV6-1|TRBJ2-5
TGTGCCAGCAGTGGAGCGGGAGCAGAGACCCAGTACTTC
CASSGAGAETQYF
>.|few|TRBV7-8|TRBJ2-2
TGTGCCAGCAGCGATTCTAACGCGAACACCGGGGAGCTGTTTTTT
CASSDSNANTGELFF
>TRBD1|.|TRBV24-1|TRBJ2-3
TGTGCCACCAGTGGTGTTGGGCGGGACAGGGGGCGAGATACGCAGTATTTT
CATSGVGRDRGRDTQYF
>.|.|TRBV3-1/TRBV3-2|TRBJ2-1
TGTGCCAGCAGCCAAGAGGACACGGGTCGGAACAATGAGCAGTTCTTC
CASSQEDTGRNNEQFF
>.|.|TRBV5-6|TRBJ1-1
TGTGCCAGCAGCTTCGTTACAGGGAACACTGAAGCTTTCTTT
CASSFVTGNTEAFF
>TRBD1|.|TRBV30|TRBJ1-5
TGTGCCTGGAGTGGGACAGGTTATAGCAATCAGCCCCAGCATTTT
CAWSGTGYSNQPQHF
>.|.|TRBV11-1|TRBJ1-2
TGTGCCAGCAGCTTGCGATCAGGGAGCTACACCTTC
CASSLRSGSYTF
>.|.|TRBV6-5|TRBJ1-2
TGTGCCAGCAGCAGGGCTTTATCTGGCTACACCTTC
CASSRALSGYTF
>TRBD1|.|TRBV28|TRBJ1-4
TGTGCCAGCAGTTTACCAGGGGGCGATGAAAAACTGTTTTTT
CASSLPGGDEKLFF
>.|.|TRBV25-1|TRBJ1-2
TGTGCCAGCAGTGATGAGGATGGCTACACCTTC
CASSDEDGYTF
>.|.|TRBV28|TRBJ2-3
TGTGCCAGCAGTCTACAGGGATCGAATACGCAGTATTTT
CASSLQGSNTQYF